The 6 T cell receptor beta chains below all came from one sample that was sequenced in a study of T-cell memory formation after mild COVID-19. A single record per CDR3 protein comes from TCRdb applying MiXCR to the 5' RACE reads. The table shows hundreds of thousands of distinct CDR3 sequences, with approximately 8.4% occurring only once. Specimen: PBMCs or a T cell subset sorted from them (not recorded which). These receptors were taken from a man between 18 and 35 years old who had mild COVID-19 (a few samples of this study predate the infection). Cell type and time point are not known.

This clonotype was counted between two and nine times. The J gene is TRBJ2-5, the V gene TRBV4-2; the D gene is possibly TRBD1 (5 bases). The CDR3 loop spans 17 amino acids. The V and J ends lost 4 bases and 2 bases respectively, with 20 bases between them. The germline CDR1 and CDR2 sequences are LGHNA and YNFKEQ. In DNA, the CDR3 is TGTGCCAGCAGCCCGACAGTGACGGTATCGAGTCAAGAGACCCAGTACTTC. Protein: CASSPTVTVSSQETQYF.

This clonotype was observed a few times. The CDR3 loop reads CASSYRGRDTGELFF. The DNA of the CDR3 is TGTGCCAGCAGTTATCGGGGGAGGGACACCGGGGAGCTGTTTTTT. This rearrangement joins TRBV6-5 to TRBJ2-2, with 7 positions matching TRBD2. The CDR3 runs to 15 residues. V was pared by 3 bases and J by 3 bases, with 4 bases of the junction left unmatched. The germline V gene encodes CDR1 MNHEY and CDR2 SVGAGI.

This clonotype was counted ten times or more. One end of the junction is discordant with germline, which a read error may explain. This chain connects TRBV5-1 to TRBJ2-2; 11 bases are a match to TRBD2. From germline, CDR1 is SGHRS and CDR2 YFSETQ. This CDR3 has 15 amino acids. In DNA form, the CDR3 reads TGCGCCAGCAGTTTGGGGACTAGCGGAACCGGGGAGCTGTTTTTT. Its protein is CASSLGTSGTGELFF.

This clonotype was seen more than once but under ten times. The chain recombines TRBV7-2 with TRBJ1-4; D is uncertain. The germline CDR1 and CDR2 sequences are SGHTA and FQGNSA. The V end was cut by 1 base, the J end by 8 bases, with 14 bases between. This CDR3 is 15 amino acids long. The CDR3 DNA reads TGTGCCAGCAGCTTAGATTGGCAGATTTCCGAAAAACTGTTTTTT. It codes for CASSLDWQISEKLFF. The variable domain in full, with the rest retrieved from reference TRBV7-2 and TRBJ1-4, is GAGVSQSPSNKVTEKGKDVELRCDPISGHTALYWYRQSLGQGLEFLIYFQGNSAPDKSGLPSDRFSAERTGGSVSTLTIQRTQQEDSAVYLCASSLDWQISEKLFFGSGTQLSVL.

The rearrangement uses TRBV14 and TRBJ2-3; no firm D call. Trimming cost V 1 base and J 3 bases, with 5 bases left between them. Looked up from germline, CDR1 is SGHDN and CDR2 is FVKESK. The CDR3 is 13 residues long. CDR3 sequence reads: CASSQVLTDTQYF. CDR3 in DNA: TGTGCCAGCAGCCAAGTCTTAACAGATACGCAGTATTTT.

The V call is TRBV3-1, the J call TRBJ2-2; perhaps TRBD2 as D (6 bases). Looked up from germline, CDR1 is LGHDT and CDR2 is YNNKEL (reference sequence). V lost 1 base, J lost 1 base, and 10 bases lay in between. This CDR3 has 16 amino acids. The CDR3 DNA reads as TGTGCCAGCAGCCAAGTCCGGGGGAGGAACACCGGGGAGCTGTTTTTT. This translates into CASSQVRGRNTGELFF. The full variable domain, rest sourced from reference TRBV3-1 and TRBJ2-2, is DTAVSQTPKYLVTQMGNDKSIKCEQNLGHDTMYWYKQDSKKFLKIMFSYNNKELIINETVPNRFSPKSPDKAHLNLHINSLELGDSAVYFCASSQVRGRNTGELFFGEGSRLTVL.